What follows are 8 T cell receptor beta chains derived from one specimen sequenced in a study of graft-versus-host responses after intestinal transplantation. Produced via immunoSEQ multiplex PCR; TCRdb's table is partial and in-frame only. The sample contains some 97,000 clones, more than 75% of which appear only once. These TCRs' antigens remain unknown. The source material was unstimulated CD4+ T cells sorted from spleen or lymph node cells, sampled before transplant. Source of these receptors: a human donor who was the organ donor for an intestinal transplant.

The chain has TRBV6-5 and TRBJ1-5; no reliable D call. CDR1 and CDR2 (germline): MNHEY, SVGAGI. V was pared by 0 bases and J by 0 bases, with 6 bases between. This CDR3 has 15 amino acids. DNA of the CDR3: TGTGCCAGCAGTTACTCCGCGGATAGCAATCAGCCCCAGCATTTT. It translates to CASSYSADSNQPQHF.

J is TRBJ1-2 and V is TRBV5-1; 8 bases are a match to TRBD1. V shed 1 base, J shed 4 bases, and the junction held 9 bases outside the gene matches. The CDR3 contains 16 residues. CDR1 is SGHRS and CDR2 is YFSETQ in the germline V gene. In DNA form, the CDR3 reads TGCGCCAGCAGCTTGAGTCAGGGGGCGGTTAGCTATGGCTACACCTTC. This encodes CASSLSQGAVSYGYTF.

In this sample, this clone turned up once. The gene calls are TRBV7-3 and TRBJ2-6; 8 nucleotides agree with TRBD1. The CDR3 loop spans 19 amino acids. CDR1 and CDR2 (germline): SGHTA, FQGTGA. Unmatched junction bases numbered 16, after V lost 5 bases and J lost 4 bases. DNA for the CDR3: TGTGCCAGCAGCCCTATGCCCAGGGGGCGCCCCGAAGGGGCCAACGTCCTGACTTTC. Its translation is CASSPMPRGRPEGANVLTF.

The chain recombines TRBV27 with TRBJ2-7; 10 bases align to TRBD1. The CDR3 is 13 amino acids. J gave up 5 bases and V 6 bases, and 4 bases lay outside the gene matches. Per the germline V gene, CDR1 is MNHEY and CDR2 is SMNVEV (reference sequence). The CDR3 bases are TGTGCCAGCAGGGGACAGGGGAGGCACGAGCAGTACTTC. This encodes CASRGQGRHEQYF.

V gene TRBV20-1 combines with J gene TRBJ2-7, with D hard to call. CDR1 is DFQATT, CDR2 SNEGSKA, per germline (reference sequence). Trimming took 1 base from V and 3 from J, leaving 1 base between them. This CDR3 has 10 residues. CDR3 in amino acids: CSARGYEQYF. Here the CDR3 DNA reads TGCAGTGCTAGAGGCTACGAGCAGTACTTC.

The chain employs TRBV18 and TRBJ1-3; the match to TRBD1 covers 8 bases. With 3 bases clipped from V and 3 bases from J, the junction kept 10 bases outside the gene matches. Per germline, CDR1 KGHSH and CDR2 LQKENI. CDR3 length: 17 residues. Here the CDR3 DNA reads TGTGCCAGCTCACCTACTGGACAGGGAAGTGTTGGAAACACCATATATTTT. It codes for CASSPTGQGSVGNTIYF.

This clone was recorded once. The genes are TRBV30 and TRBJ1-2; D unresolved. V lost 4 bases and J 8 bases, leaving 17 bases between the germline ends. The CDR3 is 13 amino acids. The germline V gene encodes CDR1 GTSNPN and CDR2 SVGIG (reference sequence). The CDR3 nucleotides read TGTGCCTGGAACGTAAGGCCAGCCCGAGGCTACACCTTC. This encodes CAWNVRPARGYTF.

This clone was seen a few times. The chain combines TRBV14 with TRBJ1-2; TRBD1 matches 9 bases. In germline, CDR1 is SGHDN, CDR2 FVKESK. The CDR3 is 15 residues long. Losses at the gene ends were 4 bases for V and 4 bases for J; bases not matched to a gene: 7. This chain's CDR3 is CASSRGTGSRYGYTF. In DNA, the CDR3 is TGTGCCAGCAGCCGAGGGACAGGGTCTCGCTATGGCTACACCTTC.